This T cell receptor (beta chain) stems from a study of blood T cell repertoires in COVID-19. Overall study: Collection of acute and convalescent COVID-19 samples took place in the United States, Italy and Spain.

Germline-derived CDR1 and CDR2 are MNHEY and SMNVEV (reference sequence). The junction had 16 bases not matched to a gene; V was cut back by 9 bases and J by 7 bases. This CDR3 contains 17 residues. TCRdb keeps only in-frame clones here, not all; method: immunoSEQ multiplex PCR. This sample has approximately 240,000 clones, with about 82% found just once. The sequence was collected from a woman aged 55 to 70 with active or convalescent COVID-19. Material for sequencing was peripheral blood. V gene TRBV27 combines with J gene TRBJ2-3, with 13 bases identical to TRBD2. The CDR3 region is CARPGEWTSGRINTQYF. The DNA of the CDR3 is TGTGCCAGGCCGGGGGAATGGACTAGCGGGAGAATTAATACGCAGTATTTT.